The 2 T cell receptor beta chains presented below share a single source sample, sequenced in a study of blood T cell repertoires in COVID-19. The protocol was immunoSEQ multiplex PCR, while the TCRdb copy is restricted to in-frame clones and leaves out a portion. The repertoire holds roughly 57,000 clones, with more than 80% as singletons. The sequencing sample was made of peripheral blood. The receptors were sampled from an elderly man with acute or convalescent COVID-19.

The chain combines TRBV7-2 with TRBJ1-1; D is uncertain. The length of the CDR3 is 12 residues. CDR1 is SGHTA and CDR2 is FQGNSA in the germline V gene. The V end was cut by 5 bases, the J end by 5 bases, with 9 bases between. The CDR3 region has the DNA TGTGCCAGCAGCCCGTCGGGTACTGAAGCTTTCTTT. Protein sequence: CASSPSGTEAFF.

J is TRBJ1-1 and V is TRBV24-1, with D possibly being TRBD1 (6 bases). CDR1 is KGHDR and CDR2 is SFDVKD in the germline V gene. Trimming left V 9 bases short and J 0 bases short, with 19 bases between. This CDR3 is 16 amino acids long. The DNA for the CDR3 is TGTGCCACCCCATCCCCCCGGGGGGCCCTGAACACTGAAGCTTTCTTT. Amino acids: CATPSPRGALNTEAFF.